One sample yielded the 15 T cell receptor beta chains listed below, sequenced in a study of PD-L1 blockade in urothelial cancer. The time point is: peripheral blood 6 weeks after treatment start. Assay used: immunoSEQ multiplex PCR; TCRdb lists only in-frame clones, some missing. The sample has 40,000 or so clones, less than 90% seen once. Sequencing used PBMCs, obtained around atezolizumab (anti-PD-L1) treatment. The receptors here all came from a man aged 55 to 70 with urothelial cancer.

The chain recombines TRBV4-2 with TRBJ1-1, with D perhaps matching TRBD1 (6 bases). The CDR3 runs 12 residues. The V gene's germline CDR1 is LGHNA and CDR2 YNFKEQ. Trimming took 1 base from V and 11 from J, leaving 11 bases between them. The CDR3: CASSQARGSAFF. For the CDR3, the DNA is TGTGCCAGCAGCCAAGCCAGGGGATCGGCTTTCTTT.

The chain is built from TRBV5-6 and TRBJ1-5; no firm D call. The ends were cut back, 2 bases at V and 6 bases at J, with 12 bases in the middle. The germline V gene has CDR1 SGHDT and CDR2 YYEEEE. This CDR3 region has 14 residues. CDR3 in amino acids: CASSFSGIFQPQHF. The CDR3 coding sequence is TGTGCCAGCAGCTTCTCCGGGATTTTTCAGCCCCAGCATTTT.

The chain carries TRBV7-2 and TRBJ2-5; 7 positions match TRBD2. Trimming removed 3 bases from V and 5 bases from J; junction bases left unmatched: 3. From germline, CDR1 is SGHTA and CDR2 FQGNSA. This CDR3 region has 13 residues. CDR3 sequence (DNA): TGTGCCAGCAGCTTTATGGGGGGGGAGACCCAGTACTTC. It encodes CASSFMGGETQYF. The variable domain in full, completed from reference TRBV7-2 and TRBJ2-5, reads GAGVSQSPSNKVTEKGKDVELRCDPISGHTALYWYRQSLGQGLEFLIYFQGNSAPDKSGLPSDRFSAERTGGSVSTLTIQRTQQEDSAVYLCASSFMGGETQYFGPGTRLLVL.

This chain links TRBV5-6 with TRBJ1-2; 8 positions match TRBD1. The CDR3 is made up of 16 amino acids. Looked up from germline, CDR1 is SGHDT and CDR2 is YYEEEE. With V trimmed by 4 bases and J by 0 bases, 8 bases remained unmatched. The DNA of the CDR3 is TGTGCCAGCAGCCGAGGGAAGACAGGGGCTAACTATGGCTACACCTTC. Amino acids: CASSRGKTGANYGYTF.

This clone has only one observation. This chain uses TRBV19 with TRBJ2-2; D call uncertain. This CDR3 region has 15 residues. CDR1 LNHDA and CDR2 SQIVND come from the germline V gene (reference sequence). V gave up 8 bases and J gave up 4 bases, with 17 bases separating them. CDR3 residues: CASRLVGAITGELFF. The CDR3 DNA reads TGTGCCAGTCGCCTCGTAGGAGCTATCACCGGGGAGCTGTTTTTT.

The gene calls are TRBV5-1 and TRBJ1-1, with TRBD1 as a possible D gene (6 bases). CDR3 size: 14 residues. V gave up 2 bases and J gave up 2 bases, with 10 bases separating them. Germline V CDR1 and CDR2: SGHRS, YFSETQ. The CDR3 DNA follows: TGCGCCAGCAGCTTTCAGGGGCGAAACACTGAAGCTTTCTTT. Amino acids: CASSFQGRNTEAFF.

In this sample, this clone turned up a few times. The chain combines TRBV10-3 with TRBJ1-2; TRBD1 aligns across 7 bases. Germline V gives CDR1 ENHRY, CDR2 SYGVKD. The CDR3 sequence is 13 residues long. The CDR3 nucleotides are TGTGGTGCCGCGACAGGGACTAACTATGGCTACACCTTC. Translated, it gives CGAATGTNYGYTF.

The chain joins TRBV5-3 to TRBJ2-4; the match to TRBD1 covers 9 bases. TRBV5-3 carries the ORF label, with uncertain function. This CDR3 comprises 16 residues. The V segment lost 10 bases and the J segment 1 base; nucleotides outside the gene matches: 12. The CDR3 loop is CAVWDRVCIAKNIQYF. The CDR3 DNA sequence: TGTGCCGTCTGGGACAGGGTGTGTATTGCCAAAAACATTCAGTACTTC.

This chain links TRBV5-4 with TRBJ2-2; possible D gene TRBD1, 6 bases. Germline CDR1 reads SGHNT; CDR2 reads YYREEE (reference sequence). The CDR3 contains 15 residues. Deletions cut 7 bases from V and 0 bases from J, with 13 bases between. The CDR3: CASFVQGPNTGELFF. For the CDR3, the DNA is TGTGCCAGCTTCGTACAGGGCCCGAACACCGGGGAGCTGTTTTTT.

The chain couples TRBV5-1 to TRBJ2-5; D is perhaps TRBD1 (6 bases). CDR1 SGHRS and CDR2 YFSETQ come from the germline V gene. The CDR3 is 14 amino acids. V was pared by 0 bases and J by 8 bases, with 14 bases between. Here the CDR3 DNA reads TGCGCCAGCAGCTTGGGACAGGAAGGGGGAACCCAGTACTTC. Amino acids: CASSLGQEGGTQYF.

Regarding this clone: A read error may produce the germline difference seen at one junction end. The chain has TRBV7-6 and TRBJ2-3; 12 bases align to TRBD2. This CDR3 has 19 residues. Germline CDR1 is SGHVS and CDR2 is FNYEAQ. DNA for the CDR3: TGTGCCAGCAGCCTAGCCTTGGGAGGACTAGCGGGACCCACAGATACGCAGTATTTT. It specifies CASSLALGGLAGPTDTQYF.

The V and J genes are TRBV6-6 and TRBJ1-1, with 7 bases that match TRBD1. Germline CDR1 reads MNHNY; CDR2 reads SVGAGI (reference sequence). The CDR3 extends over 16 amino acids. The V segment lost 7 bases and the J segment 0 bases; nucleotides outside the gene matches: 11. The CDR3 protein is CASTSPTGTMNTEAFF. In nucleotides, the CDR3 is TGTGCCAGCACTTCCCCGACAGGGACCATGAACACTGAAGCTTTCTTT.

J is TRBJ2-3 and V is TRBV9; TRBD2 matches at 10 bases. This CDR3 comprises 15 residues. Germline values: CDR1 SGDLS, CDR2 YYNGEE. V gave up 2 bases and J gave up 2 bases; unmatched junction bases: 2. The CDR3 DNA reads TGTGCCAGCAGCGTTCTAGCGGGAGACACAGATACGCAGTATTTT. This translates into CASSVLAGDTDTQYF.

The chain links TRBV29-1 to TRBJ2-3; no reliable D call. The CDR3 is made up of 10 amino acids. V dropped 7 bases and J dropped 6 bases, with 8 bases sitting between them. The germline CDR1 and CDR2 sequences are SQVTM and ANQGSEA. The CDR3 reads CSGDQDTQYF. The CDR3, as DNA: TGCAGCGGTGACCAGGATACGCAGTATTTT.

The gene calls are TRBV12-5 and TRBJ2-7; the D is unclear. CDR1 is LGHNT and CDR2 is FRNRAP in the germline V gene. The CDR3 totals 11 residues. V was cut by 5 bases and J by 3 bases, with 5 bases left in between. CDR3 sequence reads: CASGSYYEQYF. The CDR3 nucleotides read TGTGCTAGTGGTAGCTACTACGAGCAGTACTTC.